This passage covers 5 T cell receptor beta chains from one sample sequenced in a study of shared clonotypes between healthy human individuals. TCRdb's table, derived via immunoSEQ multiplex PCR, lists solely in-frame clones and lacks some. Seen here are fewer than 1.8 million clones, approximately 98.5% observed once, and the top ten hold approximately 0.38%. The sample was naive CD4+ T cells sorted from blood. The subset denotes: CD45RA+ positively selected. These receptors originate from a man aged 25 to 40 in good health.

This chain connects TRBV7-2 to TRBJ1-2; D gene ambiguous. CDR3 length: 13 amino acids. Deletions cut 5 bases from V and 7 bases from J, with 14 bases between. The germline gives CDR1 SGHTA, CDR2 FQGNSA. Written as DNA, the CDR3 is TGTGCCAGCAGCCCCCCTGGCCCTTCTGGCTACACCTTC. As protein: CASSPPGPSGYTF.

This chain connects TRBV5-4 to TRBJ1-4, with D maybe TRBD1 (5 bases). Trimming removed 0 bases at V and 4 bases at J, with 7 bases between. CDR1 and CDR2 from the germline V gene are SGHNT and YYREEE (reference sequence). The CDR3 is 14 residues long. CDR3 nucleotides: TGTGCCAGCAGCTTGGGAGGGGTTAATGAAAAACTGTTTTTT. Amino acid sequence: CASSLGGVNEKLFF.

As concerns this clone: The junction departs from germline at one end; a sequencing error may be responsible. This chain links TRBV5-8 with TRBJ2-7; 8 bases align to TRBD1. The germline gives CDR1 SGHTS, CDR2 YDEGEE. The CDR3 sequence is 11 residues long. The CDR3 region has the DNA TGTGCCAGCAGCTTGGTAGGACAGGGCTTTTTC. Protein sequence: CASSLVGQGFF.

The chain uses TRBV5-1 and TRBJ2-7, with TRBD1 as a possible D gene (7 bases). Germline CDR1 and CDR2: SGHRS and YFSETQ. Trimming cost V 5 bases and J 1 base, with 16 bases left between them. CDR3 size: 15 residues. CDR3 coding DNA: TGCGCCAGCAGTTTCTTCCAGGGGGGATCCTACGAGCAGTACTTC. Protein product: CASSFFQGGSYEQYF.

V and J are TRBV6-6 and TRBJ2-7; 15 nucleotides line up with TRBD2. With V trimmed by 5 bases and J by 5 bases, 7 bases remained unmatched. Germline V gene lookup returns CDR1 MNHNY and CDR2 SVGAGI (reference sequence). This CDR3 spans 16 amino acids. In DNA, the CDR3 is TGTGCCAGCAGTCCATTGGGACTAGCGGGAGGCGACGAGCAGTACTTC. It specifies CASSPLGLAGGDEQYF.